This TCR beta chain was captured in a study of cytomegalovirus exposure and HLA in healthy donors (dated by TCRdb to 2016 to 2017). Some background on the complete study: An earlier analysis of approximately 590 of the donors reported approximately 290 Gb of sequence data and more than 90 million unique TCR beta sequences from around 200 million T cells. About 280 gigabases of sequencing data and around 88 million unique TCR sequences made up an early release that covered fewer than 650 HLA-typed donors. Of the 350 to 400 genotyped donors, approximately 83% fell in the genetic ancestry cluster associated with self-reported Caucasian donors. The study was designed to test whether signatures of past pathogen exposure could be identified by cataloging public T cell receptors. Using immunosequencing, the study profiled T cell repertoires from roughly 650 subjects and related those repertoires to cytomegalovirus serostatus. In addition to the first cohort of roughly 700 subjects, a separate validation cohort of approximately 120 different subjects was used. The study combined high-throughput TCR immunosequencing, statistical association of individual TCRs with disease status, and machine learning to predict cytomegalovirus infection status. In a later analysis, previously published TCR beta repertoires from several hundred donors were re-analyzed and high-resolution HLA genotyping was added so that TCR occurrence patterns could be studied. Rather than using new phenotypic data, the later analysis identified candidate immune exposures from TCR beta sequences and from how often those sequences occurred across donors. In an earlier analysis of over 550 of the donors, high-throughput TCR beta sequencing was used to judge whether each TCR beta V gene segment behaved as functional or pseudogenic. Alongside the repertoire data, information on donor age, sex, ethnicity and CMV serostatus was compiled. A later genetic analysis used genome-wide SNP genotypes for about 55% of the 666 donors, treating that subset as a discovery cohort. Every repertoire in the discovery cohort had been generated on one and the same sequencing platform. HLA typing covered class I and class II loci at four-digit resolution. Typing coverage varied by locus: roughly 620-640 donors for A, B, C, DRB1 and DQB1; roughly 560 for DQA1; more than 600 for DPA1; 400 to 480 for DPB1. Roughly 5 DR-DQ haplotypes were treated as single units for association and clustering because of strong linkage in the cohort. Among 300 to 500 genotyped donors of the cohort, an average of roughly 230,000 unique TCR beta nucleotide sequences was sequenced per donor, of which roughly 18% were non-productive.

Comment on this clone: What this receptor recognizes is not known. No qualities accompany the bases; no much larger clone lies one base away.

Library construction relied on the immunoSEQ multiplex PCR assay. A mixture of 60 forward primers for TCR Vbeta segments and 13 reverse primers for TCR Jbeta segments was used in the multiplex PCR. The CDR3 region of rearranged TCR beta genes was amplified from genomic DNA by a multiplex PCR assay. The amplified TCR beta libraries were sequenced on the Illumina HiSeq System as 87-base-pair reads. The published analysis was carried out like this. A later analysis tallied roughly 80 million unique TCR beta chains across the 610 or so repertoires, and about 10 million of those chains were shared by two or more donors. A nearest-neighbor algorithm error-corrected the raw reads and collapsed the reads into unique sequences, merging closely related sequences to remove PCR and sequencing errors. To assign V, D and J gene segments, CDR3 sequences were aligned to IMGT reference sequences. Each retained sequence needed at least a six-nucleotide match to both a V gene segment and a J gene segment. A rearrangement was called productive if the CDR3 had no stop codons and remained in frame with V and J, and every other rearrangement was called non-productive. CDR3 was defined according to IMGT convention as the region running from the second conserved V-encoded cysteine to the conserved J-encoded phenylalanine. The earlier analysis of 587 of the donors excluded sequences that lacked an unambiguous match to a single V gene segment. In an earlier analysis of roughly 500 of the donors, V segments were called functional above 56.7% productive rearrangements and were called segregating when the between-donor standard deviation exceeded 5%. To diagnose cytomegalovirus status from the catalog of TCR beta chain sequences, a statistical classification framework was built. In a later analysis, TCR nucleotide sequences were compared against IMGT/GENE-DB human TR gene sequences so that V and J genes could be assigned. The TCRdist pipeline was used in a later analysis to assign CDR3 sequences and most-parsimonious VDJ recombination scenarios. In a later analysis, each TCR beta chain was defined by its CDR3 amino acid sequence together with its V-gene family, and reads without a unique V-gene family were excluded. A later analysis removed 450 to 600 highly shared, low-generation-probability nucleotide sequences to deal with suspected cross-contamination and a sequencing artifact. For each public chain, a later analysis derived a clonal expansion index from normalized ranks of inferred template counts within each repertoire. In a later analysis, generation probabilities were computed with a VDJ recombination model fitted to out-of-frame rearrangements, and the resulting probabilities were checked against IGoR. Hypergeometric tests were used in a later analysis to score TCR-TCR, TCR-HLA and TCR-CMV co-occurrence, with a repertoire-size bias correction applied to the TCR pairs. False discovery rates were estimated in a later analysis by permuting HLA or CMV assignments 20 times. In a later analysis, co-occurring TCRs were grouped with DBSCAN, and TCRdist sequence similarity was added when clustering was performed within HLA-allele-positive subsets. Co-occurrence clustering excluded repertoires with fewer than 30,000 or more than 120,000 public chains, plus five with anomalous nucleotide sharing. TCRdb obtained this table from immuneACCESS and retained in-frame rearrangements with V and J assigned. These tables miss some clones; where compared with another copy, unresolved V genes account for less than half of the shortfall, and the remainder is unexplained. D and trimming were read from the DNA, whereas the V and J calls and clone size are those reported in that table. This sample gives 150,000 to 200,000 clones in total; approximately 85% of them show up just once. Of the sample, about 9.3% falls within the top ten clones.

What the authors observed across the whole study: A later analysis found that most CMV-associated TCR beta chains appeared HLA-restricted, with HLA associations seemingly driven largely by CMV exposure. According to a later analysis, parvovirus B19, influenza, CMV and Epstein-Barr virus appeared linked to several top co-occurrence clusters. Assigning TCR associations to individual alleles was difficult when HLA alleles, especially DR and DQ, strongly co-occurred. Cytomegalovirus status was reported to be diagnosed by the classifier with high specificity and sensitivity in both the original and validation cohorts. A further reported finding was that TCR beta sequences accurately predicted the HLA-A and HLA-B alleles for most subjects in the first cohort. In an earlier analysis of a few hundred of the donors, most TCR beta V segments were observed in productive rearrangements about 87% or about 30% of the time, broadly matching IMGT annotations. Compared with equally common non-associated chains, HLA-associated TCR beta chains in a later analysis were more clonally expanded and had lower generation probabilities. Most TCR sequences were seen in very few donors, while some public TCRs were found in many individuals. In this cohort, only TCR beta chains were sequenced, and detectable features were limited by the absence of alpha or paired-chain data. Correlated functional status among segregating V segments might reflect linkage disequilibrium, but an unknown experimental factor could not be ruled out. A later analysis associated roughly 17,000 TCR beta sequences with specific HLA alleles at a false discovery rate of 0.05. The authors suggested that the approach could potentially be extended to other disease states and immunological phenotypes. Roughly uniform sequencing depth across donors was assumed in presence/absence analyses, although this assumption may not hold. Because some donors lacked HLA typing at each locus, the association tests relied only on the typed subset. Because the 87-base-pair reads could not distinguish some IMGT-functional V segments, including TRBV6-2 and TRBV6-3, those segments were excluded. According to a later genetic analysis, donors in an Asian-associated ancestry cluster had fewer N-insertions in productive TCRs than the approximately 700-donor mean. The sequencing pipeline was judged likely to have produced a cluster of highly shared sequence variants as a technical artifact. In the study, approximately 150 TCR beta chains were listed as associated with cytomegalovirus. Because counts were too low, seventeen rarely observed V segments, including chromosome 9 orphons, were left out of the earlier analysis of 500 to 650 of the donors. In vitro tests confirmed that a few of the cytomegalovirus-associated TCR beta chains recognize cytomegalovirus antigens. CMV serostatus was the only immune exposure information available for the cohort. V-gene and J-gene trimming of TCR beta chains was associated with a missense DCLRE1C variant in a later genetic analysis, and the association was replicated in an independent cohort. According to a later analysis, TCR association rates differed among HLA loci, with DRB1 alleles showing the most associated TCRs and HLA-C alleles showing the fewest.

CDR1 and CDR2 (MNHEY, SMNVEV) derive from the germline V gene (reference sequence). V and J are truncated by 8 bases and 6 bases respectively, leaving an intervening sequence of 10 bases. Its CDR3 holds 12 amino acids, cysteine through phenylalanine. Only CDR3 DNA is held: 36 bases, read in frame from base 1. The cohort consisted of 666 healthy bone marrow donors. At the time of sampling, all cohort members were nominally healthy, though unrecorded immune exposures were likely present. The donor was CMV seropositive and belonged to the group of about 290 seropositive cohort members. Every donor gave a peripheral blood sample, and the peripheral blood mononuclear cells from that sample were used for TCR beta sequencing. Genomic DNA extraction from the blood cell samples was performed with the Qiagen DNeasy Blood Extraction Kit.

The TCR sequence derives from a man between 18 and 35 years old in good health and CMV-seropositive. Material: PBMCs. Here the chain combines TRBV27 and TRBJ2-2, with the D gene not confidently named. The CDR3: CASQTRPGELFF. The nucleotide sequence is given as TGTGCCAGCCAGACGCGGCCCGGGGAGCTGTTTTTT.